The clone carrying this T cell receptor (beta chain) is classed as large. Rearranged V-D-J TRB sequences were amplified with a mixed TRB-A/B primer pool. TCRdb recomputed calls from the multiplex PCR reads with MiXCR, one row per CDR3 protein. The table has 450 to 550 distinct CDR3 sequences, more than 15% seen once. The ends were cut back, 5 bases at V and 7 bases at J, with 15 bases in the middle. The CDR3 has 12 residues. The germline V gene has CDR1 DFQATT and CDR2 SNEGSKA (reference sequence). The template was genomic DNA from peripheral blood, not RNA. The data are from a study of T cell repertoires in aging, cancer and after chemotherapy.

This clonotype was sampled from a human donor with a solid tumor. The V and J genes are TRBV20-1 and TRBJ2-7; maybe TRBD2 (6 bases). The sample consisted of blood. CDR3 sequence reads: CSAQRAVTEQYF. CDR3 coding DNA: TGCAGTGCTCAGCGGGCTGTAACGGAGCAGTACTTC.